This T cell receptor (beta chain) was obtained from a study of shared clonotypes between healthy human individuals. Study-level information: A couple of women and a few men aged 18 to 49 made up the donors.

The study, taken as a whole, reports: Against clonotypes common to all four donors, non-shared ones had lower generation probabilities. Estimated richness was generally greater in naive than memory subsets.

Assay: immunoSEQ multiplex PCR; the TCRdb copy retains only in-frame clones and omits some. Counted here are some 900,000 clones, approximately 80% occurring once; the ten biggest clones make up over 1.3%. V was shortened by 4 bases and J by 1 base, with 7 bases between the two germline ends. Germline V gene sequence: CDR1 PRHDT, CDR2 FYEKMQ (reference sequence). This CDR3 is built from 13 residues. Memory CD4+ cells were the fraction left after CD45RA+ naive selection. A word on this clone: Antigen specificity is unknown.

This chain uses TRBV13 with TRBJ1-1; no firm D call. The specimen sequenced was memory CD4+ T cells sorted from blood. Subset described: CD45RA-negative fraction. This TCR was sampled from a young man in good health. CDR3 sequence reads: CASSSPKNTEAFF. In nucleotides, the CDR3 is TGTGCCAGCAGCTCCCCAAAGAACACTGAAGCTTTCTTT.